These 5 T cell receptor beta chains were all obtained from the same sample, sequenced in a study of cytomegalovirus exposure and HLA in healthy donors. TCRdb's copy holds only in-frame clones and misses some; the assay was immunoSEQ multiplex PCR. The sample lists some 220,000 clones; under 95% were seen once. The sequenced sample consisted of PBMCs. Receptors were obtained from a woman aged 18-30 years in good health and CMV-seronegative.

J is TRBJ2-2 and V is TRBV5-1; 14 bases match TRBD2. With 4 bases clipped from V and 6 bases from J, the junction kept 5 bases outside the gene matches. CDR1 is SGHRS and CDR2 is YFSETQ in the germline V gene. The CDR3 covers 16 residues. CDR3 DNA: TGCGCCAGCAGCCCCGGGACTAGCGGGAGAGCCGGGGAGCTGTTTTTT. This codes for CASSPGTSGRAGELFF. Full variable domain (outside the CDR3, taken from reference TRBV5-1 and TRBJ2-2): KAGVTQTPRYLIKTRGQQVTLSCSPISGHRSVSWYQQTPGQGLQFLFEYFSETQRNKGNFPGRFSGRQFSNSRSEMNVSTLELGDSALYLCASSPGTSGRAGELFFGEGSRLTVL.

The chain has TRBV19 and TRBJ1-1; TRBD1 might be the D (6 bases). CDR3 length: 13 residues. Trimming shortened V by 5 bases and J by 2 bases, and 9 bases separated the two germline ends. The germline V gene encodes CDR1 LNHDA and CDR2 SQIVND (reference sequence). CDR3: CASSQDSNTEAFF. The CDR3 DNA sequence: TGTGCCAGTAGTCAGGACAGTAACACTGAAGCTTTCTTT.

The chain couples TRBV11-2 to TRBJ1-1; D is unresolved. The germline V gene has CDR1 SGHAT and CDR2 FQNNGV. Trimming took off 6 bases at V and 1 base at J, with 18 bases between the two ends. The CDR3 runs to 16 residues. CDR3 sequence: CASSFGRGGENTEAFF. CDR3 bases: TGTGCCAGCAGTTTTGGAAGAGGCGGGGAGAACACTGAAGCTTTCTTT.

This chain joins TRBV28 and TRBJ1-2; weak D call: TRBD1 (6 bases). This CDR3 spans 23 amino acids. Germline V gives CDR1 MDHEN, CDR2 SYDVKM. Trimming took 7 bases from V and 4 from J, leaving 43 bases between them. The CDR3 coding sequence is TGTGCCAGCACCCCCCGGGGGGGCCGACTCCTGTCAACATACTGGGCATTCTCCTATGGCTACACCTTC. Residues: CASTPRGGRLLSTYWAFSYGYTF.

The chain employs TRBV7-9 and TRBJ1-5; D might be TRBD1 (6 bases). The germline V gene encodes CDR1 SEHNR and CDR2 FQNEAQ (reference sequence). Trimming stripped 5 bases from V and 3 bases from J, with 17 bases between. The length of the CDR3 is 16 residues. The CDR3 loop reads CASSLWTDYFNQPQHF. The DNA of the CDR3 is TGTGCCAGCAGCCTTTGGACAGACTATTTCAATCAGCCCCAGCATTTT.